This TCR beta chain is from a study of graft-versus-host responses after intestinal transplantation. Clones were read by immunoSEQ multiplex PCR, and TCRdb kept only the in-frame ones, dropping some. The sample lists 98,000 or so clones, roughly 87% occurring once. The CDR3 covers 16 residues. Germline loops: CDR1 MGHDK, CDR2 SYGVNS. Between the trimmed V and J ends, which lost 2 bases and 3 bases, there was a span of 14 bases. This clone was picked up a small number of times. What it binds is unknown. This rearrangement joins TRBV25-1 to TRBJ2-1; the D gene is possibly TRBD2 (7 bases). The sequence came from a human donor who received an intestinal transplant. The starting material was unstimulated CD4+ T cells sorted from spleen or lymph node cells, obtained before intestinal transplant. This chain's CDR3 is CASSEVGGGGYNEQFF. As DNA, the CDR3 is TGTGCCAGCAGTGAAGTGGGGGGAGGGGGCTACAATGAGCAGTTCTTC. Combining the CDR3 with reference TRBV25-1 and TRBJ2-1 gives the whole variable domain EADIYQTPRYLVIGTGKKITLECSQTMGHDKMYWYQQDPGMELHLIHYSYGVNSTEKGDLSSESTVSRIRTEHFPLTLESARPSHTSQYLCASSEVGGGGYNEQFFGPGTRLTVL.